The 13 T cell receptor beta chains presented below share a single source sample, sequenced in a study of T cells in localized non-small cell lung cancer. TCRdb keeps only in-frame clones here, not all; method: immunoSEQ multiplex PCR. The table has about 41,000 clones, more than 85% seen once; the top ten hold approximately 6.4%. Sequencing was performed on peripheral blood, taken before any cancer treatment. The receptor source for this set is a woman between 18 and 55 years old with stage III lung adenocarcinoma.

The CDR3 region is CASSPPGIYNEQFF. The DNA of the CDR3 is TGTGCCAGCTCACCACCAGGGATATACAATGAGCAGTTCTTC. The chain employs TRBV18 and TRBJ2-1, with D hard to call. The CDR3 runs 14 residues. V gave up 0 bases and J gave up 4 bases, with 7 bases separating them. Germline CDR1 and CDR2: KGHSH and LQKENI. Supplemented by reference TRBV18 and TRBJ2-1, the full variable domain reads NAGVMQNPRHLVRRRGQEARLRCSPMKGHSHVYWYRQLPEEGLKFMVYLQKENIIDESGMPKERFSAEFPKEGPSILRIQQVVRGDSAAYFCASSPPGIYNEQFFGPGTRLTVL.

The CDR3 loop reads CASSEGTGGYNEQFF. Here the CDR3 DNA reads TGTGCCAGCAGTGAAGGGACAGGGGGCTACAATGAGCAGTTCTTC. The J gene is TRBJ2-1, the V gene TRBV2, with 10 bases fitting TRBD1. The CDR3 has 15 residues. V was pared by 1 base and J by 3 bases, with 0 bases of the junction left unmatched. The germline V gene has CDR1 SNHLY and CDR2 FYNNEI.

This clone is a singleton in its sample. CDR3 in DNA: TGTGCCAGCCATGGGACAGCGTGGAAGACCCAGTACTTC. This codes for CASHGTAWKTQYF. The rearrangement joins TRBV6-6 to TRBJ2-5; 7 bases fit TRBD1. CDR1 MNHNY and CDR2 SVGAGI come from the germline V gene (reference sequence). The CDR3 has 13 residues. V shed 8 bases, J shed 6 bases, and the junction held 9 bases outside the gene matches.

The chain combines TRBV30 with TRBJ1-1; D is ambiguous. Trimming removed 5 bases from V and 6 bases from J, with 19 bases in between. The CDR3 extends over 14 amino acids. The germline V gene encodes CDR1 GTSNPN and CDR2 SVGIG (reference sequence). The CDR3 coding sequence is TGTGCCTGGGGGAGGTCGCCTGTCCTAGCTGAAGCTTTCTTT. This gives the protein CAWGRSPVLAEAFF.

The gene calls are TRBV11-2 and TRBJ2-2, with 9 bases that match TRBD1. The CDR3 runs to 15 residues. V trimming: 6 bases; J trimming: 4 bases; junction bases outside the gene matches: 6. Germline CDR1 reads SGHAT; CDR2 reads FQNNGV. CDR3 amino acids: CASRTGTGSTGELFF. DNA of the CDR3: TGTGCCAGCAGAACCGGGACAGGGTCCACCGGGGAGCTGTTTTTT.

The CDR3 sequence is CASSLDRGPSSHSYEQYF. CDR3 DNA: TGTGCCAGCAGCTTGGACAGGGGGCCATCGTCCCACTCCTACGAGCAGTACTTC. This chain connects TRBV5-8 to TRBJ2-7, with 9 bases fitting TRBD1. The CDR3 consists of 18 residues. CDR1 and CDR2 (germline): SGHTS, YDEGEE. V was pared by 0 bases and J by 0 bases, with 10 bases of the junction left unmatched.

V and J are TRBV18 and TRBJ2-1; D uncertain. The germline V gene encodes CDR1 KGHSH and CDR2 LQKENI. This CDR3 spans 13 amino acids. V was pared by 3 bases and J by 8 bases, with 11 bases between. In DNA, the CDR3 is TGTGCCAGCTCACCGGTAAGGGATCATGAGCAGTTCTTC. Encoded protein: CASSPVRDHEQFF.

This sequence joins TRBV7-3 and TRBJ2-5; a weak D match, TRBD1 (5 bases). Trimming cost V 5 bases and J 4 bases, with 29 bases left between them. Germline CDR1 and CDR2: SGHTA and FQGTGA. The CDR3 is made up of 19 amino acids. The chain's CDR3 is CASSPNVLSVSGSGETQYF. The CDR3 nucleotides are TGTGCCAGCAGCCCCAACGTGTTGTCGGTTTCAGGGTCCGGAGAGACCCAGTACTTC.

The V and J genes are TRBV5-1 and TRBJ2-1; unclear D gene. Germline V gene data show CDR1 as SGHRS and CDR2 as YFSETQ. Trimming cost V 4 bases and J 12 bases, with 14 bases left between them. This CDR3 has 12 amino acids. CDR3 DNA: TGCGCCAGCAGCCCGACGGGCTGGGGGCAGTTCTTC. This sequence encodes CASSPTGWGQFF.

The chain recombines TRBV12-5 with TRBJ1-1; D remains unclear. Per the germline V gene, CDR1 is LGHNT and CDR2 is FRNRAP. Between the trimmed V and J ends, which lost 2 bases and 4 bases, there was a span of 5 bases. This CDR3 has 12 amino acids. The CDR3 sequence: CASGLSRTEAFF. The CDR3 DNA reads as TGTGCTAGTGGTTTGTCGCGCACTGAAGCTTTCTTT.

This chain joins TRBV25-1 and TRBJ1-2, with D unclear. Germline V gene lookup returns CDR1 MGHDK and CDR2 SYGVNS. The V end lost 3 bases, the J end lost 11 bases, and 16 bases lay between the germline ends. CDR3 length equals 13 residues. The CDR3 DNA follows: TGTGCCAGCAGTGACGGGATATACGAAGGGTACACCTTC. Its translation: CASSDGIYEGYTF.

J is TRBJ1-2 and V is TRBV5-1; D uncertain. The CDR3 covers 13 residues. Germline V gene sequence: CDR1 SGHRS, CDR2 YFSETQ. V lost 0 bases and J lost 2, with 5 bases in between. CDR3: CASSLGENYGYTF. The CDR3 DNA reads TGCGCCAGCAGCTTGGGGGAAAACTATGGCTACACCTTC.

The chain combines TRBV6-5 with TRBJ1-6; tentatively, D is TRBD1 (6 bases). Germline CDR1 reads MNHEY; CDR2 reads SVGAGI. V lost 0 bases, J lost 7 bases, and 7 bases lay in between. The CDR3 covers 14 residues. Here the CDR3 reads CASSYSGTNSPLHF. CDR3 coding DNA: TGTGCCAGCAGTTACTCCGGGACAAATTCACCCCTCCACTTT.